The entry below gives a single TCR beta chain sequence along with its context. These data are taken from a study of control samples from healthy donors and cancer patients. V lost 3 bases and J lost 0, with 11 bases in between. The CDR3 spans 15 residues. Germline CDR1 reads MNHNY; CDR2 reads SVGAGI (reference sequence). The assay was immunoSEQ multiplex PCR, and TCRdb's table has in-frame clones only and misses some. The repertoire consists of about 110,000 clones, with about 89% occurring once and the leading ten covering around 17%. The V gene is TRBV6-6, the J gene TRBJ1-1; no firm D call. Sequenced input: blood. This clonotype was obtained from a woman in her forties or fifties in good health. As DNA, the CDR3 is TGTGCCAGCAGTTATGGTCCGGGAATGAACACTGAAGCTTTCTTT. This sequence encodes CASSYGPGMNTEAFF.